The entry that follows covers one TCR beta chain sequence. This sample was taken from a study of T cell changes during pregnancy in multiple sclerosis. Germline V gives CDR1 PRHDT, CDR2 FYEKMQ (reference sequence). This CDR3 is built from 13 residues. The V end was cut by 0 bases, the J end by 5 bases, with 8 bases between. Method: immunoSEQ multiplex PCR; TCRdb's copy keeps in-frame clones and lacks some. This sample has tens of thousands of clones; about 92% occur once, and the top ten carry approximately 3%. The sequencing used CD8+ T cells from peripheral blood mononuclear cells, collected before pregnancy. The sequence derives from a female donor with multiple sclerosis, enrolled in a pregnancy study. This chain uses TRBV13 with TRBJ2-7; no reliable D call. CDR3 bases: TGTGCCAGCAGCTTAGGCCGAACTAACGAGCAGTACTTC. Translation: CASSLGRTNEQYF.